These 10 T cell receptor beta chains share one sample of origin, sequenced in a study of shared clonotypes between healthy human individuals. Assay: immunoSEQ multiplex PCR; the TCRdb copy retains only in-frame clones and omits some. The table has millions of clones, roughly 94% seen once. Sequencing was carried out using naive CD4+ T cells sorted from blood. Regarding subset: CD45RA+ positively selected. These receptors were collected from a man younger than 30 in good health.

This chain joins TRBV9 and TRBJ2-3; the match to TRBD2 covers 9 bases. This CDR3 has 16 amino acids. Germline V gene sequence: CDR1 SGDLS, CDR2 YYNGEE. Unmatched junction bases numbered 7, after V lost 3 bases and J lost 2 bases. The CDR3 sequence: CASSEAGGRNTDTQYF. The CDR3 DNA follows: TGTGCCAGCAGCGAAGCGGGAGGCCGTAACACAGATACGCAGTATTTT.

The rearrangement links TRBV29-1 to TRBJ2-1; D is uncertain. Germline CDR1 and CDR2: SQVTM and ANQGSEA. The CDR3 contains 15 residues. Trimming took 2 bases from V and 8 from J, leaving 19 bases between them. The CDR3 DNA is TGCAGCGTTGAAAAGGGCCTTCAGCCGTGGGATGAGCAGTTCTTC. Amino acids: CSVEKGLQPWDEQFF.

The rearrangement joins TRBV18 to TRBJ2-5; 7 nucleotides agree with TRBD2. The CDR3 covers 15 residues. The germline gives CDR1 KGHSH, CDR2 LQKENI. After removal of 6 bases from V and 5 bases from J, the junction contained 12 bases not matched to a gene. The CDR3 DNA is TGTGCCAGCTCGGAGCTTAATAGCGGGTCGGAGACCCAGTACTTC. Translated, it gives CASSELNSGSETQYF.

J is TRBJ2-3 and V is TRBV10-2; D might be TRBD2 (7 bases). The germline CDR1 and CDR2 sequences are WSHSY and SAAADI. Between the trimmed V and J ends, which lost 7 bases and 2 bases, there was a span of 13 bases. This CDR3 region has 14 residues. CDR3 DNA: TGCGCCAGCAAGGGGGGGGACTACACAGATACGCAGTATTTT. Its protein is CASKGGDYTDTQYF.

This clone was detected only a few times. The same CDR3 also results from other DNA sequences found in this sample. The chain has TRBV5-1 and TRBJ1-3; no firm D call. V was clipped by 0 bases and J by 4 bases, with 2 bases between them. The CDR3 runs to 12 residues. Germline assignment: CDR1 SGHRS and CDR2 YFSETQ. The CDR3 DNA sequence: TGCGCCAGCAGCTTGGAAGGAAACACCATATATTTT. This sequence encodes CASSLEGNTIYF.

In regard to this clone: A clone one base away is much larger, so this may be a read error. This sample also contains other DNA sequences that code for the same CDR3. The chain has TRBV28 and TRBJ2-7; D remains unclear. Germline CDR1 is MDHEN and CDR2 is SYDVKM. The CDR3 has 11 amino acids. The ends were cut back, 6 bases at V and 2 bases at J, with 5 bases in the middle. CDR3 sequence (DNA): TGTGCCAGCAGCCGGACCTACGAGCAGTACTTC. Its translation: CASSRTYEQYF.

The chain employs TRBV9 and TRBJ2-7; the match to TRBD2 covers 13 bases. The CDR3 length is 18 residues. The germline CDR1 and CDR2 sequences are SGDLS and YYNGEE. J was trimmed by 6 bases and V by 2 bases; bases with no gene match: 14. The CDR3 DNA sequence: TGTGCCAGCAGCGTGGACAGAGGACTAGCGGGAGAGTCGATCGAGCAGTACTTC. Its translation is CASSVDRGLAGESIEQYF.

The CDR3 region has the DNA TGTGCCAGCAGCCCACAGGCAGGGGGGAGCAATCAGCCCCAGCATTTT. It is translated as CASSPQAGGSNQPQHF. The chain has TRBV7-6 and TRBJ1-5; 7 bases align to TRBD1. Germline V CDR1 and CDR2: SGHVS, FNYEAQ. Germline trimming cut 5 bases from V and 1 base from J; bases unmatched to any gene: 8. The CDR3 totals 16 residues.

About this clone itself: One end of the junction does not line up with germline, which may come from a read error. The V and J genes are TRBV6-1 and TRBJ2-7; unclear D gene. This CDR3 is 12 amino acids long. Germline V CDR1 and CDR2: MNHNS, SASEGT. Here the CDR3 reads CASSEIMAAWNF. CDR3 coding DNA: TGTGCCAGCAGTGAAATCATGGCAGCCTGGAACTTC.

The chain employs TRBV6-5 and TRBJ1-2; D not certain. Trimming left V 0 bases short and J 6 bases short, with 14 bases between. Germline loops: CDR1 MNHEY, CDR2 SVGAGI. The CDR3 runs 15 residues. The CDR3 loop is CASSYSNTQGNGYTF. As DNA, the CDR3 is TGTGCCAGCAGTTACTCAAATACACAAGGGAATGGCTACACCTTC.